The clone carrying this T cell receptor beta chain showed up just a few times. The antigen is undetermined. CDR1 and CDR2 (germline): SGHVS, FNYEAQ. This CDR3 is 16 amino acids long. Trimming removed 5 bases from V and 0 bases from J, with 13 bases in between. These data are taken from a study of T cell responses to AZD1222 COVID-19 vaccine. Study as a whole: It was second doses at about 4 or about 12 weeks that were pooled.

The repertoire was sequenced with immunoSEQ multiplex PCR; TCRdb's copy has only in-frame clones and lacks some. The sample has some 50,000 clones, about 88% seen once. Study-wide results and caveats: Of the AZD1222 recipients, only five or six were seropositive at baseline. Spike-specific TCR breadth and depth grew following two AZD1222 doses. Donors were mostly white British, more females; clonal diversity possibly underestimated.

The specimen was peripheral blood, collected on day 0 of AZD1222 vaccination. The chain carries TRBV7-6 and TRBJ1-4; D gene ambiguous. The receptor was derived from an adult in good health. CDR3 in DNA: TGTGCCAGCAGCGCCCGCGAGGTAGCAACTAATGAAAAACTGTTTTTT. This codes for CASSAREVATNEKLFF.